The T cell receptor beta chain described here comes from a study of blood T cell repertoires in COVID-19. Study overall: The cDNA or gDNA used as material had been derived from T cells, B-cell-depleted T cells, or PBMCs.

Looked up from germline, CDR1 is MNHNY and CDR2 is SVGAGI (reference sequence). The length of the CDR3 is 14 residues. J gave up 6 bases and V 2 bases, and 4 bases lay outside the gene matches. Here immunoSEQ multiplex PCR was the method, and the copy in TCRdb shows in-frame clones only, minus some. The table lists 130,000 or so clones, around 88% of them singletons. Sample: peripheral blood. This TCR came from a woman aged 60-70 years with acute or convalescent COVID-19. The rearrangement links TRBV6-6 to TRBJ2-7, with 10 bases lining up with TRBD2. The CDR3 region has the DNA TGTGCCAGCAGTTACCCGCTAGCGGGGGCCGAGCAGTACTTC. It is translated as CASSYPLAGAEQYF.